The T cell receptor (beta chain) under discussion was sequenced for a study of T-cell reconstitution after alpha-beta-depleted transplantation in children. V lost 3 bases to trimming and J lost 9 bases, with 17 bases between them. Germline V gene lookup returns CDR1 DFQATT and CDR2 SNEGSKA (reference sequence). The CDR3 runs to 13 residues. Unique molecular identifiers were used to barcode this TCRbeta library. TCRdb recomputed calls from the PCR reads with MiXCR, one row per CDR3 protein. This table holds some 180,000 distinct CDR3 sequences, approximately 6.3% found once. This clonotype was sampled from a boy under 10 years old with acute lymphoblastic leukemia, due to receive a stem cell transplant. The chain employs TRBV20-1 and TRBJ2-5; the D is unclear. Sequencing used PBMCs, obtained before TCRalphabeta/CD19-depleted stem cell transplant. CDR3 region: CSARQDRLRAQYF. DNA for the CDR3: TGCAGTGCTAGGCAAGATCGCCTCCGGGCCCAGTACTTC.